Listed below are T cell receptor beta chains from one sample, sequenced in a study of CD8+CD57+ T cells in acquired aplastic anemia. One entry per CDR3 protein, called by TCRdb with MiXCR from the reads. The profile shows around 170,000 distinct CDR3 sequences, under 75% of them singletons. The specimen sequenced was sorted CD4+, CD8+, or CD8+CD57+ T cells (not recorded which) from PBMCs. These receptors originate from a human donor in good health. Each CDR3 is given with its conserved first and last residue. Fields, in order: V gene, clone size, D gene, J gene, CDR3 protein, CDR3 DNA. D genes are given only for firm matches. Some rows have no size entry. The others give once, few or many, or a class for an expanded clone.

v_gene: TRBV7-6
abundance: .
d_gene: .
j_gene: TRBJ1-2
CDR3aa: CASSLVYVDGYTF
CDR3nt: TGTGCCAGCAGCTTAGTGTACGTGGATGGCTACACCTTC

v_gene: TRBV20-1
abundance: .
d_gene: .
j_gene: TRBJ1-1
CDR3aa: CSGKSGRNTEAFF
CDR3nt: TGCAGTGGCAAGTCGGGGCGGAACACTGAAGCTTTCTTT

v_gene: TRBV7-6
abundance: many
d_gene: TRBD2
j_gene: TRBJ2-1
CDR3aa: CASSLIAGVMNNEQFF
CDR3nt: TGTGCCAGCAGCTTAATAGCGGGTGTTATGAACAATGAGCAGTTCTTC

v_gene: TRBV4-1
abundance: few
d_gene: TRBD2
j_gene: TRBJ2-2
CDR3aa: CASSQGFAREAGTGELFF
CDR3nt: TGCGCCAGCAGCCAAGGCTTCGCCCGGGAGGCGGGCACCGGGGAGCTGTTTTTT

v_gene: TRBV24-1
abundance: .
d_gene: TRBD2
j_gene: TRBJ2-7
CDR3aa: CATSLGLAPYGQYF
CDR3nt: TGTGCCACCAGCCTCGGACTAGCGCCCTACGGGCAGTACTTC

v_gene: TRBV12-3/TRBV12-4
abundance: .
d_gene: .
j_gene: TRBJ2-3
CDR3aa: CASRPAGHLRGDTQYF
CDR3nt: TGTGCCAGCAGACCGGCCGGACATTTGAGGGGAGATACGCAGTATTTT

v_gene: TRBV5-5
abundance: .
d_gene: .
j_gene: TRBJ2-5
CDR3aa: CASSPFLRETQYF
CDR3nt: TGTGCCAGCAGCCCCTTCTTAAGGGAGACCCAGTACTTC

v_gene: TRBV7-8
abundance: .
d_gene: TRBD2
j_gene: TRBJ2-5
CDR3aa: CASSSGLAGRAGETQYF
CDR3nt: TGTGCCAGCAGCTCTGGACTAGCGGGGCGAGCGGGTGAGACCCAGTACTTC

v_gene: TRBV7-9
abundance: .
d_gene: .
j_gene: TRBJ1-1
CDR3aa: CASSLGWGGRGTEAFF
CDR3nt: TGTGCCAGCAGCTTGGGGTGGGGAGGCAGGGGCACTGAAGCTTTCTTT

v_gene: TRBV20-1
abundance: .
d_gene: .
j_gene: TRBJ1-1
CDR3aa: CSARVGGGTEAFF
CDR3nt: TGCAGTGCTAGAGTGGGTGGGGGCACTGAAGCTTTCTTT

v_gene: TRBV11-3
abundance: once
d_gene: .
j_gene: TRBJ2-5
CDR3aa: CASSYAGYNETQYF
CDR3nt: TGTGCCAGCAGCTATGCGGGTTACAATGAGACCCAGTACTTC